This T cell receptor beta chain was retrieved from a study of cytomegalovirus exposure and HLA in healthy donors. General observations from the study: An analysis done earlier found most TCR beta V segments productive about 90% or about 30% of the time.

Remarks on this clone: Its antigen is undetermined.

Both 60 Vbeta primers and 13 Jbeta primers went into the PCR. The assay was immunoSEQ multiplex PCR, and TCRdb's table has in-frame clones only and misses some. The table shows about 140,000 clones, with around 59% occurring only once. V was pared by 0 bases and J by 4 bases, with 4 bases of the junction left unmatched. Looked up from germline, CDR1 is SGDLS and CDR2 is YYNGEE. This CDR3 contains 15 residues. Sequencing was carried out using PBMCs. The rearrangement joins TRBV9 to TRBJ1-1, with 9 bases aligning to TRBD1. This clonotype was sampled from a male donor in good health and CMV-seronegative. CDR3 residues: CASSVVGTGPTEAFF. The CDR3 DNA reads as TGTGCCAGCAGCGTAGTAGGGACAGGGCCCACTGAAGCTTTCTTT. The entire variable domain, with the rest obtained from reference TRBV9 and TRBJ1-1, is as follows: DSGVTQTPKHLITATGQRVTLRCSPRSGDLSVYWYQQSLDQGLQFLIQYYNGEERAKGNILERFSAQQFPDLHSELNLSSLELGDSALYFCASSVVGTGPTEAFFGQGTRLTVV.